This record covers a single T cell receptor (beta chain). Its cognate antigen is unknown. The sample is drawn from a study of cytomegalovirus exposure and HLA in healthy donors. PCR used 60 Vbeta primers and 13 Jbeta primers. The repertoire was sequenced with immunoSEQ multiplex PCR; TCRdb's copy has only in-frame clones and lacks some. The sample shows some 150,000 clones, around 79% of them seen only once. Study results and caveats: The study put under 200 TCR beta chains on its list as cytomegalovirus-associated.

The sequence was collected from a woman aged 35 to 49 in good health and CMV-seropositive. Sequencing was done on a sample of PBMCs.

CDR3 in DNA: TGTGCCAGCAGCTTAGGGGTCCCGGGGGACACTGAAGCTTTCTTT. It encodes CASSLGVPGDTEAFF. This chain connects TRBV7-6 to TRBJ1-1; weak D call: TRBD1 (5 bases). V lost 1 base and J 3 bases, leaving 12 bases between the germline ends. CDR1 and CDR2 from the germline V gene are SGHVS and FNYEAQ. This CDR3 has 15 amino acids.